The sequence of this T cell receptor (beta chain) was determined in a study of blood T cell repertoires in COVID-19 (dated by TCRdb to the early 2020s). About the study as a whole: Collaborator samples came from the United States, Italy and Spain and covered acute and convalescent phases of COVID-19. Samples came from the ongoing ImmuneRACE study (first 160 participants) plus 1,254 subjects from 6 global collaborators. Where available, HLA class I and class II types were obtained from metadata supplied by the sample provider rather than from assay-based typing. A de-identified subject ID, COVID-19 status, age in years and sex were almost always included in the sample metadata. The prospective study material was composed of cDNA or gDNA derived from T cells, B-cell-depleted T cells, or PBMCs. The repertoires were made available in a free public database intended to serve as a resource for research on the immune response to SARS-CoV-2. Subjects who had been exposed to COVID-19, were actively infected with it, or had recovered from it provided the deeply sampled blood TCRbeta repertoires that made up the dataset.

V trim: 4 bases; J trim: 4 bases; unmatched bases: 9. Including cysteine and phenylalanine, the CDR3 has 17 amino acids. The entry retains the CDR3 DNA only, 51 bases that are in frame from base 1. In the germline V gene (reference sequence), CDR1 corresponds to SGHNT and CDR2 to YYREEE. The immunoSEQ Assay, a bias-controlled multiplex PCR, was used to amplify TCRbeta CDR3 regions from genomic DNA. Regarding the original processing steps: The number of nucleated cells in each sample was estimated from the amplification of reference gene primers within the assay. To quantify the absolute abundance of each unique TCRbeta CDR3 rearrangement, sequence reads were collapsed and filtered. For each sample, productive Simpson clonality was calculated by taking the square root of Simpson's diversity index across productive rearrangements. Held by TCRdb, this immuneACCESS table contains in-frame sequences only and omits some clones. Under half of the omission traces to an unresolved V gene where checked; the cause of the rest is unknown. V, J and clone size are those of that table, while D and trimming were read from the DNA. The sample contains 70,000 or so clones, 75% to 80% of them found a single time. The ten largest account for roughly 16% of the sample.

Notes on this clone: The clone's antigen remains unknown. No qualities accompany the bases; no much larger clone lies one base away.

The collaborating institutions used their own protocols to collect whole blood in K2EDTA tubes. Collaborator samples were shipped for TCRbeta analysis as frozen whole blood, isolated PBMCs, or DNA extracted from either sample type. Study-wide findings and limitations: The amount of clinical and demographic metadata varied by source and participant and was provided uncurated.

The clonotype was recovered from a human donor in a cohort sampled during active COVID-19. Sequencing input: peripheral blood. The rearrangement combines TRBV5-4 with TRBJ2-3, with 13 central nucleotides matching TRBD2. The sequenced DNA is TGTGCCAGCAGCATTTGGACTAGCGGGAGAGGAGCAGATACGCAGTATTTT. Its translation reads: CASSIWTSGRGADTQYF.